A single sample gave rise to the 10 T cell receptor beta chains below, sequenced in a study of cytomegalovirus exposure and HLA in healthy donors. PCR was performed using 60 Vbeta and 13 Jbeta primers. The repertoire was sequenced with immunoSEQ multiplex PCR; TCRdb's copy has only in-frame clones and lacks some. The sample totals about 140,000 clones. Material for sequencing was PBMCs. The source is a middle-aged man in good health and CMV-seronegative.

This chain connects TRBV11-1 to TRBJ1-1; the D is unclear. With 5 bases removed from V and 0 bases from J, the gap between germline ends came to 7 bases. The CDR3 is 13 amino acids. In germline, CDR1 is SGHAT, CDR2 FQDESV (reference sequence). The DNA for the CDR3 is TGTGCCAGCAGCCTGGAGATGAACACTGAAGCTTTCTTT. This sequence encodes CASSLEMNTEAFF.

CDR3: CASSADDRGPNEQYF. The CDR3 DNA reads as TGTGCCAGCAGCGCCGACGACAGGGGGCCTAACGAGCAGTACTTC. The chain uses TRBV9 and TRBJ2-5, with 10 positions matching TRBD1. The J call is in doubt because the DNA end fits TRBJ2-7 better. The germline V gene encodes CDR1 SGDLS and CDR2 YYNGEE. The CDR3 length is 15 residues.

The chain combines TRBV5-1 with TRBJ2-3; 10 bases fit TRBD2. The CDR3 length is 16 residues. V lost 2 bases and J lost 5; bases outside the gene matches: 8. CDR1 and CDR2 from the germline V gene are SGHRS and YFSETQ. The CDR3: CASSLQRGGLRDTQYF. The CDR3 DNA follows: TGCGCCAGCAGCTTACAGCGGGGGGGCTTGAGAGATACGCAGTATTTT.

This chain joins TRBV4-1 and TRBJ2-2; 10 bases line up with TRBD1. The length of the CDR3 is 17 residues. Unmatched junction bases numbered 9, after V lost 2 bases and J lost 6 bases. The germline V gene encodes CDR1 MGHRA and CDR2 YSYEKL. CDR3 bases: TGCGCCAGCAGCCAAACCGGGACAGGGGTGTGGGCCGGGGAGCTGTTTTTT. Translation gives CASSQTGTGVWAGELFF.

J is TRBJ2-2 and V is TRBV19; no clear D gene. V was pared by 6 bases and J by 8 bases, with 10 bases between. The CDR3 has 12 residues. Per the germline V gene, CDR1 is LNHDA and CDR2 is SQIVND (reference sequence). The CDR3 loop is CASRPEWGELFF. Here the CDR3 DNA reads TGTGCCAGTAGACCGGAGTGGGGGGAGCTGTTTTTT.

As DNA, the CDR3 is TGTGCCAGCAGCTTAGCAGGCGGCGACTACGAGCAGTACTTC. Translation: CASSLAGGDYEQYF. The chain employs TRBV7-2 and TRBJ2-7; D call uncertain. CDR1 and CDR2 (germline): SGHTA, FQGNSA. CDR3 length: 14 amino acids. Between the trimmed V and J ends, which lost 0 bases and 3 bases, there was a span of 9 bases.

V usage is TRBV29-1 and J usage is TRBJ2-1; D perhaps matches TRBD2 (7 bases). This CDR3 contains 15 residues. V was clipped by 7 bases and J by 2 bases, with 18 bases between them. CDR1 is SQVTM and CDR2 is ANQGSEA in the germline V gene. CDR3 sequence: CSAEGGPHTYNEQFF. For the CDR3, the DNA is TGCAGCGCTGAGGGGGGGCCCCACACCTACAATGAGCAGTTCTTC.

The V gene is TRBV5-1, the J gene TRBJ1-2; weak D call: TRBD1 (6 bases). The germline gives CDR1 SGHRS, CDR2 YFSETQ. The CDR3 runs 14 residues. Trimming pared 4 bases from V and 4 bases from J, leaving 14 bases between. The CDR3 region has the DNA TGCGCCAGCAGCGTCGATGACAGGTCCTATGGCTACACCTTC. It translates to CASSVDDRSYGYTF.

The chain couples TRBV2 to TRBJ2-2; D might be TRBD1 (6 bases). The germline gives CDR1 SNHLY, CDR2 FYNNEI. CDR3 length: 16 amino acids. V dropped 3 bases and J dropped 4 bases, with 15 bases sitting between them. The CDR3 is CASSDTGTQFTGELFF. CDR3 nucleotide sequence: TGTGCCAGCAGTGATACTGGGACACAGTTCACCGGGGAGCTGTTTTTT.

V gene TRBV5-1 combines with J gene TRBJ2-2; 15 positions match TRBD2. CDR3 length equals 16 residues. Germline-derived CDR1 and CDR2 are SGHRS and YFSETQ. V was clipped by 3 bases and J by 8 bases; unmatched bases: 5. CDR3 nucleotide sequence: TGCGCCAGCAGCTCCGGGACTAGCGGGGGGAAAGGGGAGCTGTTTTTT. This encodes CASSSGTSGGKGELFF.